This T cell receptor beta chain comes out of a study of control samples from healthy donors and cancer patients. Some clones are missing from TCRdb's copy, which holds only in-frame ones; the method was immunoSEQ multiplex PCR. The table includes about 250,000 clones, over 75% detected once. What was sequenced was PBMCs. This TCR was recovered from a woman in her sixties with lung cancer.

This chain's CDR3 is CATMTGGTGELFF. The CDR3 DNA follows: TGTGCCACCATGACGGGAGGCACCGGGGAGCTGTTTTTT. The chain employs TRBV24-1 and TRBJ2-2; 7 bases match TRBD2. CDR3 length: 13 amino acids. V lost 8 bases and J lost 4; bases outside the gene matches: 3. Germline CDR1 and CDR2: KGHDR and SFDVKD.